This T cell receptor (beta chain) was recovered during a study of shared clonotypes between healthy human individuals. V was cut by 0 bases and J by 0 bases, with 14 bases left in between. The CDR3 contains 18 residues. The germline gives CDR1 SGHVS, CDR2 FNYEAQ. Sequenced by immunoSEQ multiplex PCR; TCRdb stores in-frame clones only, minus some. The sample has roughly 810,000 clones; 95% to 97% are singletons. CD45RO-negative cells were positively selected for CCR7, leaving out terminally differentiated effector memory CD45RA+ cells. All donors were healthy HIV-negative adults lacking recent acute infections or vaccinations.

The clonotype was recovered from a man aged 25-45 years in good health. This chain uses TRBV7-6 with TRBJ2-2, with D possibly called TRBD1 or TRBD2 (5 bases each). Sequenced sample: naive CD8+ T cells sorted from blood. The CDR3 DNA is TGTGCCAGCAGCTTAGCCCAGGGAAGCGGAGCGAACACCGGGGAGCTGTTTTTT. As protein: CASSLAQGSGANTGELFF.